This T cell receptor beta chain came from a study of PD-L1 blockade in urothelial cancer. The overall study: Prior exposure to chemotherapy in patients amounted to 0 to 3 regimens received. The study recovered a median of around 140,000 T cells per blood sample. Points from the study as a whole: By 3 weeks, tumor-associated blood clones had expanded more in durable-benefit patients.

Peripheral blood mononuclear cells were collected from every patient before and during treatment, yielding between 1 and 8 samples per patient. The data were produced by immunoSEQ multiplex PCR, yet TCRdb's version contains in-frame clones alone and is incomplete. The sample contains about 84,000 clones, 85% to 95% of which appear only once. This clone has just one count. Its antigen is not identified. The sequence derives from a man aged 55-75 years with urothelial cancer. The sequencing here drew on PBMCs, taken around atezolizumab (anti-PD-L1) treatment.

CDR3: CSVEGLAGSDTQYF. CDR3 DNA: TGCAGCGTTGAAGGGTTAGCGGGATCAGATACGCAGTATTTT. This chain joins TRBV29-1 and TRBJ2-3; 8 bases fit TRBD2. With V trimmed by 1 base and J by 4 bases, 4 bases remained unmatched. This CDR3 is built from 14 residues. CDR1 SQVTM and CDR2 ANQGSEA come from the germline V gene.